Below are 26 T cell receptor beta chains sequenced from a single sample in a study of shared clonotypes between healthy human individuals. This table comes from immunoSEQ multiplex PCR, and its TCRdb copy is limited to in-frame clones, with some not included. This table holds more than 400,000 clones, about 95% found once. Source material: naive CD4+ T cells sorted from blood. Subset reported: CD45RA+ positively selected. The receptor set was obtained from a woman aged 25 to 39 in good health.

V gene TRBV29-1 combines with J gene TRBJ2-1; tentative D call: TRBD2 (6 bases). Per germline, CDR1 SQVTM and CDR2 ANQGSEA. This CDR3 region has 16 residues. V gave up 7 bases and J gave up 0 bases, with 19 bases separating them. The CDR3 loop is CSANAAISGSYNEQFF. DNA of the CDR3: TGCAGCGCGAACGCCGCTATTAGCGGCTCCTACAATGAGCAGTTCTTC.

The genes are TRBV6-6 and TRBJ1-2, with 7 bases identical to TRBD1. V shed 4 bases, J shed 8 bases, and the junction held 10 bases outside the gene matches. The CDR3 runs 14 residues. Looked up from germline, CDR1 is MNHNY and CDR2 is SVGAGI (reference sequence). CDR3 sequence (DNA): TGTGCCAGCAGTTCAGCGCAGGGGGAGGGAGGCTACACCTTC. This translates into CASSSAQGEGGYTF.

This chain uses TRBV5-1 with TRBJ2-3; 10 bases are shared with TRBD2. The CDR3 contains 16 residues. The V gene's germline CDR1 is SGHRS and CDR2 YFSETQ. The J segment lost 3 bases and the V segment lost 7 bases, leaving 11 bases of the junction unmatched. The CDR3 here is CASGVEAGGWTDTQYF. CDR3 sequence (DNA): TGCGCCAGCGGCGTCGAAGCGGGAGGGTGGACAGATACGCAGTATTTT.

The chain has TRBV11-2 and TRBJ2-7; 10 bases fit TRBD2. Germline trimming cut 1 base from V and 10 bases from J; bases unmatched to any gene: 10. The CDR3 totals 15 residues. Germline assignment: CDR1 SGHAT and CDR2 FQNNGV. This CDR3 reads CASSLVTSGNRGQYF. The DNA for the CDR3 is TGTGCCAGCAGCTTAGTAACTAGCGGGAATAGGGGACAGTACTTC.

The rearrangement uses TRBV28 and TRBJ2-5; 10 bases are shared with TRBD2. Trimming took 4 bases from V and 3 from J; bases not matched to a gene: 5. The CDR3 is made up of 15 amino acids. Per germline, CDR1 MDHEN and CDR2 SYDVKM. The CDR3 spells CASSSFLAGEETQYF. CDR3 nucleotides: TGTGCCAGCAGTTCCTTCCTAGCGGGGGAAGAGACCCAGTACTTC.

The V call is TRBV18, the J call TRBJ1-1, with unresolved D. CDR1 is KGHSH, CDR2 LQKENI, per germline. This CDR3 is 14 amino acids long. Deletions cut 1 base from V and 1 base from J, with 7 bases between. The CDR3 loop is CASSPQGTNTEAFF. The CDR3 DNA reads as TGTGCCAGCTCACCACAGGGCACGAACACTGAAGCTTTCTTT.

The chain combines TRBV28 with TRBJ2-7; 9 nucleotides agree with TRBD1. The CDR3 is 15 residues long. V shed 3 bases, J shed 5 bases, and the junction held 8 bases outside the gene matches. Germline CDR1 is MDHEN and CDR2 is SYDVKM. The CDR3 DNA reads as TGTGCCAGCAGTTTGGGGGGGACAGGGAATCACGAGCAGTACTTC. It is translated as CASSLGGTGNHEQYF.

In this sample, this clone turned up once. The chain has TRBV27 and TRBJ1-6, with 8 positions matching TRBD1. The CDR3 contains 15 residues. Looked up from germline, CDR1 is MNHEY and CDR2 is SMNVEV (reference sequence). With V trimmed by 7 bases and J by 5 bases, 7 bases remained unmatched. The CDR3 nucleotides read TGTGCCAGCAACCCCGGGACAGGACATAATTCACCCCTCCACTTT. Translation gives CASNPGTGHNSPLHF.

J is TRBJ2-7 and V is TRBV6-1, with TRBD1 matching over 10 bases. Looked up from germline, CDR1 is MNHNS and CDR2 is SASEGT. This CDR3 has 16 residues. J lost 4 bases, V lost 1 base, and 7 bases had no gene match. The chain's CDR3 is CASSEVSPGQGYEQYF. In nucleotides, the CDR3 is TGTGCCAGCAGTGAAGTATCCCCGGGACAGGGGTACGAGCAGTACTTC.

CDR3 coding DNA: TGCGCCAGCAGCCAAGGGGGAGGGGGCCCCGGGGAGCCCCAGCATTTT. This encodes CASSQGGGGPGEPQHF. The chain employs TRBV4-1 and TRBJ1-5; 7 nucleotides agree with TRBD1. Germline lookup yields CDR1 MGHRA and CDR2 YSYEKL. The CDR3 sequence is 16 residues long. After removal of 1 base from V and 8 bases from J, the junction contained 11 bases not matched to a gene.

The CDR3 here is CASSEGLAGGTQYF. Written as DNA, the CDR3 is TGTGCCAGCAGTGAAGGACTAGCGGGAGGTACGCAGTATTTT. The chain uses TRBV6-1 and TRBJ2-3; TRBD2 matches 13 bases. With V trimmed by 1 base and J by 8 bases, 0 bases remained unmatched. Germline CDR1 MNHNS, CDR2 SASEGT. This CDR3 spans 14 amino acids.

This rearrangement joins TRBV19 to TRBJ1-4; TRBD1 matches 8 bases. The germline V gene has CDR1 LNHDA and CDR2 SQIVND (reference sequence). V was pared by 7 bases and J by 8 bases, with 9 bases of the junction left unmatched. The CDR3 is made up of 14 amino acids. The CDR3 here is CASTTGQGPEKLFF. Written as DNA, the CDR3 is TGTGCCAGTACCACAGGACAGGGTCCGGAAAAACTGTTTTTT.

The sample holds one count of this clone. The chain has TRBV18 and TRBJ1-5, with TRBD1 matching over 8 bases. The CDR3 totals 14 residues. V lost 5 bases, J lost 5 bases, and 5 bases stayed unmatched. Germline CDR1 and CDR2: KGHSH and LQKENI. This chain's CDR3 is CASSSTGGDQPQHF. The DNA for the CDR3 is TGTGCCAGCTCAAGTACAGGGGGGGATCAGCCCCAGCATTTT. The whole variable domain, filled in from reference TRBV18 and TRBJ1-5, reads NAGVMQNPRHLVRRRGQEARLRCSPMKGHSHVYWYRQLPEEGLKFMVYLQKENIIDESGMPKERFSAEFPKEGPSILRIQQVVRGDSAAYFCASSSTGGDQPQHFGDGTRLSIL.

This chain uses TRBV27 with TRBJ1-1; 12 bases line up with TRBD1. V lost 5 bases and J lost 8; bases outside the gene matches: 18. Germline CDR1 is MNHEY and CDR2 is SMNVEV (reference sequence). The CDR3 length is 18 residues. CDR3 DNA sequence: TGTGCCAGCAGTCCAAGAAACGGGGACAGGGGGCTTTCGTTGGAAGCTTTCTTT. Translating it yields CASSPRNGDRGLSLEAFF.

This clone was seen only once. The V call is TRBV18, the J call TRBJ2-1; 9 positions agree with TRBD2. This CDR3 has 16 amino acids. Trimming removed 1 base from V and 6 bases from J; junction bases left unmatched: 7. Per germline, CDR1 KGHSH and CDR2 LQKENI. The CDR3 loop is CASSPQEGGRVNEQFF. CDR3 bases: TGTGCCAGCTCACCACAAGAAGGCGGGAGGGTCAATGAGCAGTTCTTC.

The chain has TRBV28 and TRBJ2-7, with D perhaps given as TRBD1 or TRBD2 (5 bases each). Germline CDR1 MDHEN, CDR2 SYDVKM. The V end lost 8 bases, the J end lost 3 bases, and 11 bases lay between the germline ends. The CDR3 spans 12 residues. The CDR3 region is CASGGGLYEQYF. CDR3 DNA: TGTGCCAGCGGGGGTGGACTCTACGAGCAGTACTTC.

The CDR3 DNA reads TGTGCCAGTAGTAGCCCCTACAGGGATCCTAGCACAGATACGCAGTATTTT. This translates into CASSSPYRDPSTDTQYF. V gene TRBV19 combines with J gene TRBJ2-3; possibly TRBD1 for D (6 bases). The CDR3 length is 17 residues. Germline values: CDR1 LNHDA, CDR2 SQIVND (reference sequence). Trimming removed 4 bases from V and 0 bases from J, with 17 bases in between.

The chain recombines TRBV6-1 with TRBJ2-2; 7 bases are a match to TRBD1. V shed 6 bases and J 0 bases; nucleotides not matched to a gene: 1. Germline assignment: CDR1 MNHNS and CDR2 SASEGT. The CDR3 extends over 14 amino acids. CDR3 sequence reads: CASRGTANTGELFF. CDR3 nucleotide sequence: TGTGCCAGCAGGGGGACAGCGAACACCGGGGAGCTGTTTTTT.

This chain uses TRBV5-8 with TRBJ2-7; 9 bases map to TRBD2. This CDR3 has 13 amino acids. CDR1 is SGHTS and CDR2 is YDEGEE in the germline V gene. V lost 5 bases, J lost 12 bases, and 12 bases stayed unmatched. CDR3 amino acids: CASSWNTGTSLYF. The CDR3 DNA reads as TGTGCCAGCAGTTGGAACACCGGGACTAGCCTGTACTTC.

The V call is TRBV19, the J call TRBJ1-6; D is uncertain. Germline V gene sequence: CDR1 LNHDA, CDR2 SQIVND (reference sequence). The CDR3 length is 17 residues. Between the trimmed V and J ends, which lost 2 bases and 0 bases, there was a span of 11 bases. CDR3 amino acids: CASSIQRSSSYNSPLHF. CDR3 bases: TGTGCCAGTAGTATACAGCGGTCGAGCTCCTATAATTCACCCCTCCACTTT.

V is TRBV29-1 and J is TRBJ2-4; D gene ambiguous. Germline CDR1 and CDR2: SQVTM and ANQGSEA. CDR3 size: 14 residues. V lost 3 bases and J lost 0, with 9 bases in between. The CDR3 bases are TGCAGCGTTGAGAGGAGACTAGCCAAAAACATTCAGTACTTC. Its translation is CSVERRLAKNIQYF. Full variable domain (rest looked up from reference TRBV29-1 and TRBJ2-4): SAVISQKPSRDICQRGTSLTIQCQVDSQVTMMFWYRQQPGQSLTLIATANQGSEATYESGFVIDKFPISRPNLTFSTLTVSNMSPEDSSIYLCSVERRLAKNIQYFGAGTRLSVL.

The V gene is TRBV27, the J gene TRBJ2-7; D is perhaps TRBD1 (6 bases). The CDR3 loop spans 15 amino acids. Trimming stripped 5 bases from V and 2 bases from J, with 16 bases between. Germline V lookup: CDR1 MNHEY, CDR2 SMNVEV (reference sequence). CDR3 DNA sequence: TGTGCCAGCAGTCACGACAGGAGCCTTCCCTACGAGCAGTACTTC. It yields the protein CASSHDRSLPYEQYF.

The CDR3 here is CATRWTDYNEQFF. The DNA of the CDR3 is TGTGCCACCCGGTGGACAGACTACAATGAGCAGTTCTTC. The V gene is TRBV10-3, the J gene TRBJ2-1, with D possibly being TRBD1 (6 bases). Germline assignment: CDR1 ENHRY and CDR2 SYGVKD. The V gene lost 10 bases and the J gene lost 3 bases, with 13 bases spanning the gap. CDR3 length equals 13 residues.

The chain has TRBV2 and TRBJ1-1; no reliable D call. CDR1 and CDR2 from the germline V gene are SNHLY and FYNNEI. The CDR3 loop spans 11 amino acids. Deletions cut 9 bases from V and 10 bases from J, with 15 bases between. This CDR3 is CASKLGKGAFF. DNA for the CDR3: TGTGCCAGTAAGCTGGGGAAGGGAGCTTTCTTT. The variable domain in full, completed from reference TRBV2 and TRBJ1-1, reads EPEVTQTPSHQVTQMGQEVILRCVPISNHLYFYWYRQILGQKVEFLVSFYNNEISEKSEIFDDQFSVERPDGSNFTLKIRSTKLEDSAMYFCASKLGKGAFFGQGTRLTVV.

The chain employs TRBV4-2 and TRBJ2-1; a possible D gene is TRBD2 (6 bases). The germline V gene encodes CDR1 LGHNA and CDR2 YNFKEQ. Deletions cut 4 bases from V and 6 bases from J, with 10 bases between. The length of the CDR3 is 13 residues. The CDR3 DNA follows: TGTGCCAGCAGCCCAACGGGACTCAATGAGCAGTTCTTC. Encoded protein: CASSPTGLNEQFF.

The chain joins TRBV10-3 to TRBJ2-1; 13 bases are shared with TRBD2. Germline trimming cut 3 bases from V and 7 bases from J; bases unmatched to any gene: 6. CDR1 and CDR2 (germline): ENHRY, SYGVKD. The CDR3 runs 16 residues. DNA of the CDR3: TGTGCCATCAGTGAAATGGGACTAGCGGGACTAAATGAGCAGTTCTTC. Translation: CAISEMGLAGLNEQFF.